The 25 T cell receptor beta chains reported below all come from one sample, sequenced in a study of cytomegalovirus exposure and HLA in healthy donors. The PCR had 60 Vbeta and 13 Jbeta primers. The protocol was immunoSEQ multiplex PCR, while the TCRdb copy is restricted to in-frame clones and leaves out a portion. The table includes 150,000 to 200,000 clones, 82% detected once. The specimen was PBMCs. These receptors originate from a man aged 35-49 years in good health and CMV-seronegative.

The chain joins TRBV13 to TRBJ2-3; 8 bases line up with TRBD1. Germline trimming cut 8 bases from V and 3 bases from J; bases unmatched to any gene: 16. The CDR3 has 17 amino acids. The germline V gene encodes CDR1 PRHDT and CDR2 FYEKMQ (reference sequence). DNA for the CDR3: TGTGCCAGCGGATCCGCGTCAACAGGGGGAGGAACAGATACGCAGTATTTT. The encoded protein is CASGSASTGGGTDTQYF.

The rearrangement uses TRBV30 and TRBJ2-2, with 13 bases identical to TRBD2. Trimming cost V 3 bases and J 5 bases; bases outside gene matches: 6. Looked up from germline, CDR1 is GTSNPN and CDR2 is SVGIG (reference sequence). This CDR3 is 16 amino acids long. CDR3 loop: CAWSTVGLAGTGELFF. The CDR3 region has the DNA TGTGCCTGGAGCACGGTGGGACTAGCGGGAACCGGGGAGCTGTTTTTT.

The chain joins TRBV1 to TRBJ2-3; the table's D call TRBD2 went unverified against the DNA. TRBV1 is listed as a pseudogene. There are 14 residues in the CDR3. The CDR3 region is CTSSLRGGTDTQYF. In DNA form, the CDR3 reads TGCACCAGCAGCCTGCGGGGAGGCACAGATACGCAGTATTTT.

The V gene is TRBV4-3, the J gene TRBJ2-5; the D gene is possibly TRBD1 (7 bases). CDR1 is LGHNA and CDR2 is YSLEER in the germline V gene. Trimming pared 0 bases from V and 5 bases from J, leaving 22 bases between. The CDR3 contains 18 residues. CDR3 loop: CASSQDRPGGQYGETQYF. In DNA, the CDR3 is TGCGCCAGCAGCCAAGATCGTCCAGGGGGGCAGTACGGCGAGACCCAGTACTTC.

The chain is built from TRBV4-3 and TRBJ2-5; the match to TRBD2 covers 14 bases. The germline V gene encodes CDR1 LGHNA and CDR2 YSLEER. The junction had 6 bases not matched to a gene; V was cut back by 4 bases and J by 5 bases. The CDR3 is made up of 16 amino acids. CDR3 sequence reads: CASSLGTSGSRETQYF. Here the CDR3 DNA reads TGCGCCAGCAGCCTAGGGACTAGCGGGAGCCGGGAGACCCAGTACTTC.

The rearrangement joins TRBV6-6 to TRBJ2-5, with 10 bases matching TRBD2. The CDR3 is made up of 13 amino acids. V was pared by 5 bases and J by 5 bases, with 2 bases of the junction left unmatched. Germline V CDR1 and CDR2: MNHNY, SVGAGI (reference sequence). CDR3 protein: CASSRLAGETQYF. CDR3 DNA sequence: TGTGCCAGCAGTCGACTAGCGGGTGAGACCCAGTACTTC.

This clone turned up a few times. The chain combines TRBV4-3 with TRBJ2-1; tentative D call: TRBD2 (6 bases). CDR3 length: 16 amino acids. Trimming removed 0 bases from V and 5 bases from J, with 14 bases in between. The germline V gene encodes CDR1 LGHNA and CDR2 YSLEER. CDR3 region: CASSQDTGEVDNEQFF. DNA for the CDR3: TGCGCCAGCAGCCAAGACACGGGAGAAGTCGACAATGAGCAGTTCTTC.

This rearrangement joins TRBV27 to TRBJ2-2, with TRBD1 as a possible D gene (6 bases). The CDR3 loop spans 15 amino acids. Germline loops: CDR1 MNHEY, CDR2 SMNVEV (reference sequence). V shed 10 bases and J shed 4 bases, with 19 bases lying between them. DNA of the CDR3: TGTGCCACCCTTCCCAGGCAGGGGCTCACCGGGGAGCTGTTTTTT. Translating gives CATLPRQGLTGELFF.

The rearrangement links TRBV28 to TRBJ2-1, with 11 bases lining up with TRBD2. V gave up 5 bases and J gave up 6 bases; unmatched junction bases: 9. From germline, CDR1 is MDHEN and CDR2 SYDVKM. This CDR3 spans 16 amino acids. The DNA of the CDR3 is TGTGCCAGCAGTGTTAGCGGGAGGGGTTTGGGCAATGAGCAGTTCTTC. Amino acids: CASSVSGRGLGNEQFF.

The V and J genes are TRBV7-8 and TRBJ2-1; D is possibly TRBD1 (6 bases). Trimming pared 1 base from V and 6 bases from J, leaving 16 bases between. The CDR3 is 16 amino acids. Germline values: CDR1 SGHVS, CDR2 FQNEAQ. DNA for the CDR3: TGTGCCAGCAGCTTAGGATTAGGACAGAGTGGCAATGAGCAGTTCTTC. The encoded protein is CASSLGLGQSGNEQFF. The full variable domain, in which reference TRBV7-8 and TRBJ2-1 provide the parts outside the CDR3, is GAGVSQSPRYKVAKRGQDVALRCDPISGHVSLFWYQQALGQGPEFLTYFQNEAQLDKSGLPSDRFFAERPEGSVSTLKIQRTQQEDSAVYLCASSLGLGQSGNEQFFGPGTRLTVL.

This chain joins TRBV28 and TRBJ1-4; 7 bases align to TRBD1. Per germline, CDR1 MDHEN and CDR2 SYDVKM. J lost 4 bases, V lost 3 bases, and 5 bases had no gene match. The CDR3 extends over 15 amino acids. The chain's CDR3 is CASSFGGQNNEKLFF. The CDR3 DNA reads as TGTGCCAGCAGTTTTGGGGGACAGAATAATGAAAAACTGTTTTTT.

This chain uses TRBV6-1 with TRBJ2-5; 10 bases are shared with TRBD2. The closer fit of TRBJ2-7 to the DNA end suggests the J call may be wrong. CDR1 is MNHNS, CDR2 SASEGT, per germline. The CDR3 contains 17 residues. DNA of the CDR3: TGTGCCAGCAGTGAAATTATTAGCGGGGGGTTTTCCTACGAGCAGTACTTC. This encodes CASSEIISGGFSYEQYF.

The gene calls are TRBV5-1 and TRBJ2-2; 9 bases map to TRBD2. The CDR3 runs 14 residues. Losses at the gene ends were 4 bases for V and 4 bases for J; bases not matched to a gene: 2. From germline, CDR1 is SGHRS and CDR2 YFSETQ. CDR3: CASSASGITGELFF. DNA for the CDR3: TGCGCCAGCAGCGCTAGCGGGATCACCGGGGAGCTGTTTTTT.

J is TRBJ2-1 and V is TRBV6-1; 8 nucleotides line up with TRBD1. The CDR3 is 13 residues long. CDR1 is MNHNS and CDR2 is SASEGT in the germline V gene. The ends lost 10 bases at V and 6 bases at J; junction bases unmatched: 8. The CDR3 here is CATRGTGRNEQFF. CDR3 in DNA: TGTGCCACGAGAGGGACAGGACGCAATGAGCAGTTCTTC.

The chain carries TRBV28 and TRBJ2-7; TRBD2 might be the D (6 bases). Looked up from germline, CDR1 is MDHEN and CDR2 is SYDVKM. Trimming left V 7 bases short and J 3 bases short, with 13 bases between. The CDR3 has 13 amino acids. In DNA, the CDR3 is TGTGCCAGCATGGACGGGGGATTCTACGAGCAGTACTTC. Amino acids: CASMDGGFYEQYF.

The chain employs TRBV6-4 and TRBJ2-3; 10 bases fit TRBD2. Trimming took 0 bases from V and 2 from J; bases not matched to a gene: 2. CDR1 and CDR2 from the germline V gene are MRHNA and SNTAGT. The CDR3 is 16 amino acids. The CDR3: CASSDSTSGITDTQYF. The CDR3 region has the DNA TGTGCCAGCAGTGACTCAACTAGCGGGATCACAGATACGCAGTATTTT.

This chain links TRBV4-3 with TRBJ2-7, with 8 bases identical to TRBD2. V lost 0 bases, J lost 0 bases, and 4 bases stayed unmatched. The length of the CDR3 is 16 residues. CDR1 and CDR2 from the germline V gene are LGHNA and YSLEER. The CDR3 DNA reads TGCGCCAGCAGCCAAGATGCAGGGACTAGCTCCTACGAGCAGTACTTC. This gives the protein CASSQDAGTSSYEQYF.

The V and J genes are TRBV6-5 and TRBJ1-1, with TRBD1 as a possible D gene (5 bases). Trimming removed 7 bases from V and 1 base from J, with 10 bases in between. This CDR3 region has 13 residues. The germline gives CDR1 MNHEY, CDR2 SVGAGI. CDR3 DNA sequence: TGTGCCAGCATACAGGACAAGAACACTGAAGCTTTCTTT. It yields the protein CASIQDKNTEAFF.

This clone was seen a handful of times. The V and J genes are TRBV7-8 and TRBJ2-2; 7 bases are shared with TRBD1. The CDR3 has 15 residues. Germline V gives CDR1 SGHVS, CDR2 FQNEAQ. V lost 5 bases and J lost 7; bases outside the gene matches: 10. The DNA of the CDR3 is TGTGCCAGCAGCGTTCATGGGGACAGAGGCGGGGAGCTGTTTTTT. Residues: CASSVHGDRGGELFF. The complete variable domain, with remaining parts taken from reference TRBV7-8 and TRBJ2-2, reads GAGVSQSPRYKVAKRGQDVALRCDPISGHVSLFWYQQALGQGPEFLTYFQNEAQLDKSGLPSDRFFAERPEGSVSTLKIQRTQQEDSAVYLCASSVHGDRGGELFFGEGSRLTVL.

The CDR3 is CASSLGTSGNNEQFF. The CDR3 DNA sequence: TGTGCCAGCAGCTTAGGAACTAGCGGGAACAATGAGCAGTTCTTC. This sequence joins TRBV5-8 and TRBJ2-1; 10 bases agree with TRBD2. Looked up from germline, CDR1 is SGHTS and CDR2 is YDEGEE. The CDR3 totals 15 residues. V dropped 2 bases and J dropped 5; count of bases not matched to a gene: 4.

The V call is TRBV7-9, the J call TRBJ1-2; 7 nucleotides align to TRBD1. Per germline, CDR1 SEHNR and CDR2 FQNEAQ (reference sequence). This CDR3 contains 13 residues. The ends lost 5 bases at V and 6 bases at J; junction bases unmatched: 6. CDR3 in amino acids: CASSNQGVDGYTF. The DNA of the CDR3 is TGTGCCAGCAGCAATCAGGGGGTCGATGGCTACACCTTC. Variable domain in full (rest from reference TRBV7-9 and TRBJ1-2): DTGVSQNPRHKITKRGQNVTFRCDPISEHNRLYWYRQTLGQGPEFLTYFQNEAQLEKSRLLSDRFSAERPKGSFSTLEIQRTEQGDSAMYLCASSNQGVDGYTFGSGTRLTVV.

This clone was seen a few times. The CDR3 is CASSSENRAMNTEAFF. In nucleotides, the CDR3 is TGTGCCAGTAGCTCGGAGAACAGGGCTATGAACACTGAAGCTTTCTTT. The J gene is TRBJ1-1, the V gene TRBV19, with D maybe TRBD1 (6 bases). The V end lost 6 bases, the J end lost 0 bases, and 17 bases lay between the germline ends. The CDR3 loop spans 16 amino acids. Germline V gene sequence: CDR1 LNHDA, CDR2 SQIVND (reference sequence).

The chain joins TRBV30 to TRBJ2-3; tentatively, D is TRBD1 (5 bases). The germline V gene encodes CDR1 GTSNPN and CDR2 SVGIG (reference sequence). Trimming shortened V by 5 bases and J by 5 bases, and 8 bases separated the two germline ends. The CDR3 is 11 amino acids. The CDR3 DNA reads as TGTGCCTGGGGGGCTAGAGATACGCAGTATTTT. It translates to CAWGARDTQYF. Complete variable domain (other parts from reference TRBV30 and TRBJ2-3): SQTIHQWPATLVQPVGSPLSLECTVEGTSNPNLYWYRQAAGRGLQLLFYSVGIGQISSEVPQNLSASRPQDRQFILSSKKLLLSDSGFYLCAWGARDTQYFGPGTRLTVL.

The rearrangement uses TRBV4-2 and TRBJ2-1; D is possibly TRBD2 (6 bases). CDR3 size: 16 residues. Per germline, CDR1 LGHNA and CDR2 YNFKEQ. V was clipped by 7 bases and J by 7 bases, with 23 bases between them. The CDR3 DNA reads TGTGCCAGCAAATCTCTTGGAGGGGCCATGGCAAATGAGCAGTTCTTC. This translates into CASKSLGGAMANEQFF.

The rearrangement uses TRBV29-1 and TRBJ2-2; possible D gene TRBD2, 7 bases. The CDR3 runs to 16 residues. CDR1 and CDR2 from the germline V gene are SQVTM and ANQGSEA. V gave up 2 bases and J gave up 4 bases, with 17 bases separating them. This CDR3 reads CSVETAGGGPTGELFF. The CDR3 DNA reads TGCAGCGTTGAAACGGCCGGCGGGGGCCCCACCGGGGAGCTGTTTTTT.